These T cell receptor beta chains were read from a single sample in a study of T cell responses to AZD1222 COVID-19 vaccine. Repertoires were generated with immunoSEQ multiplex PCR, while TCRdb's copy carries only in-frame clones and drops some. This repertoire shows over 95,000 clones, around 85% found once; its top ten account for approximately 15%. The sequencing here drew on peripheral blood, taken 28 days after the second AZD1222 dose. The receptor set was obtained from an adult who received the AZD1222 COVID-19 vaccine. CDR3s include the opening cysteine and the closing phenylalanine or tryptophan. Clone sizes are given selectively: once, few, many, or a class where the clone is expanded.

cdr3_length	v_call	clone_size	j_call	cdr3_aa
13	TRBV6-5	-	TRBJ1-1	CASMFRVNTEAFF
15	TRBV6-5	-	TRBJ2-7	CASSYSGGQGYEQYF
12	TRBV14	-	TRBJ1-5	CASSQGGQPQHF
14	TRBV13	-	TRBJ1-1	CASSSGQGRTEAFF
14	TRBV5-4	once	TRBJ2-3	CASSLGLGEDTQYF
13	TRBV27	-	TRBJ2-5	CASSLELGETQYF
18	TRBV10-3	-	TRBJ2-7	CAIRPSGSGSRDSYEQYF
15	TRBV7-9	-	TRBJ1-4	CASSSRTPPEGKLFF
13	TRBV6-2/TRBV6-3	-	TRBJ2-5	CASSSAGQETQYF
14	TRBV27	-	TRBJ1-2	CASSSRQMDYGYTF
15	TRBV19	-	TRBJ1-1	CASSTRQGLNTEAFF
16	TRBV6-1	-	TRBJ1-1	CASSEAWDRKNTEAFF
14	TRBV5-1	-	TRBJ2-3	CATGTGWSTDTQYF
16	TRBV12-5	-	TRBJ2-2	CASGVSDGGYTGELFF
14	TRBV7-6	-	TRBJ2-7	CASSRNAGGYEQYF
13	TRBV6-5	-	TRBJ2-7	CASSYSNNYEQYF